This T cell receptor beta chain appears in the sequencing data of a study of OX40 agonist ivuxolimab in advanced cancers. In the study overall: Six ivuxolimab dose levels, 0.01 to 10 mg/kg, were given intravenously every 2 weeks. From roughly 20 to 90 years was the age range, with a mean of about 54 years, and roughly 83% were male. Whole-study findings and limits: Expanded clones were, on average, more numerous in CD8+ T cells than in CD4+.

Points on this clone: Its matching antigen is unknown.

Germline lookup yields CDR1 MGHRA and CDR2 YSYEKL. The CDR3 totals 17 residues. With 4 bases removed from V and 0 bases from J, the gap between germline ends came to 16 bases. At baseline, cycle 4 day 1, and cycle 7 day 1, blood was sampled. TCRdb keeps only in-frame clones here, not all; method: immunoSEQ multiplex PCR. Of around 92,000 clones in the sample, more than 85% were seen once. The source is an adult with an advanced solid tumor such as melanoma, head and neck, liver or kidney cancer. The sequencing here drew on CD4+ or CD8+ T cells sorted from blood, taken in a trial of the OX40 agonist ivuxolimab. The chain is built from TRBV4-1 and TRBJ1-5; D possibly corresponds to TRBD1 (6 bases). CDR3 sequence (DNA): TGCGCCAGCAGCCCCCTCTGGGCAGGGGATAGCAATCAGCCCCAGCATTTT. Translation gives CASSPLWAGDSNQPQHF.